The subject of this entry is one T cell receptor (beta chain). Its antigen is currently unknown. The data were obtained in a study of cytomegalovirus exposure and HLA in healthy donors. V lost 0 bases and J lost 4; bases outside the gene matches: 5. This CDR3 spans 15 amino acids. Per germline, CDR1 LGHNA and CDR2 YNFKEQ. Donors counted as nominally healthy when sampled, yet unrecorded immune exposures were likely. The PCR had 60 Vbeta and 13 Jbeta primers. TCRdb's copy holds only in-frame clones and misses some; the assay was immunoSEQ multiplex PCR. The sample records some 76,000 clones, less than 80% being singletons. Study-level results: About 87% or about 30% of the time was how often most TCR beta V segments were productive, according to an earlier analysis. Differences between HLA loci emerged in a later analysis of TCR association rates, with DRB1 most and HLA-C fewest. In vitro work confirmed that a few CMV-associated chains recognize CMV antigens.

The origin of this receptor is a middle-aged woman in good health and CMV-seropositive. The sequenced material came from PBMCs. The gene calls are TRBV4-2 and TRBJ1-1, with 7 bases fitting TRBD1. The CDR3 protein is CASSQDKGASTEAFF. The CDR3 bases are TGTGCCAGCAGCCAAGATAAGGGGGCTTCCACTGAAGCTTTCTTT.